A single sample gave rise to the 29 T cell receptor beta chains below, sequenced in a study of blood T cell repertoires in COVID-19 (dated by TCRdb to the early 2020s). Library construction relied on the immunoSEQ multiplex PCR assay. TCRdb took over this immuneACCESS table, retaining in-frame rearrangements with V and J assigned. Such tables are incomplete; in checked studies, under half of the missing clones stem from an unresolved V gene, and the remainder is unexplained. This sample lists approximately 49,000 clones; about 83% were detected once. More than 1.5% of the sample goes to the ten largest clones. The sample taken for sequencing was peripheral blood. The source is a man aged 45 to 65 with acute or convalescent COVID-19.

V is TRBV15 and J is TRBJ2-5, with unresolved D. V was pared by 0 bases and J by 5 bases, with 16 bases between. Looked up from germline, CDR1 is LNHNV and CDR2 is YYDKDF (reference sequence). This CDR3 contains 16 residues. The DNA for the CDR3 is TGTGCCACCAGCAGAGATCGGCCAGTTCAGAGGGAGACCCAGTACTTC. Protein product: CATSRDRPVQRETQYF.

This clone was detected only a few times. The rearrangement uses TRBV10-3 and TRBJ2-7; D might be TRBD2 (6 bases). Between the trimmed V and J ends, which lost 0 bases and 1 base, there was a span of 13 bases. Germline V CDR1 and CDR2: ENHRY, SYGVKD. The CDR3 runs to 16 residues. CDR3 DNA: TGTGCCATCAGTGAGTCGATCCTAGCGAGTTCCTACGAGCAGTACTTC. Residues: CAISESILASSYEQYF.

The V call is TRBV3-1 (or the pseudogene TRBV3-2), the J call TRBJ1-5; D not certain. CDR1 is LGHDT, CDR2 YNNKEL, per germline (reference sequence). Trimming left V 1 base short and J 1 base short, with 8 bases between. The length of the CDR3 is 15 residues. The CDR3, as DNA: TGTGCCAGCAGCCAAGCAGGAAGGAGCAATCAGCCCCAGCATTTT. The encoded protein is CASSQAGRSNQPQHF.

The CDR3 loop is CASSLGGLTYEQYF. The CDR3 coding sequence is TGCGCCAGCAGCTTGGGAGGGCTTACCTACGAGCAGTACTTC. The V call is TRBV5-1, the J call TRBJ2-7; tentative D call: TRBD2 (5 bases). Trimming pared 0 bases from V and 2 bases from J, leaving 9 bases between. Germline V lookup: CDR1 SGHRS, CDR2 YFSETQ. This CDR3 has 14 residues.

The CDR3 region is CASSEVGLAWGGNEQFF. CDR3 DNA sequence: TGTGCCAGCAGTGAGGTTGGACTCGCCTGGGGTGGCAATGAGCAGTTCTTC. The chain is built from TRBV28 and TRBJ2-1, with D perhaps TRBD2 (5 bases). The V gene's germline CDR1 is MDHEN and CDR2 SYDVKM. Trimming took off 5 bases at V and 6 bases at J, with 23 bases between the two ends. The CDR3 has 17 residues.

The rearrangement uses TRBV11-2 and TRBJ2-7, with 7 bases identical to TRBD1. V dropped 5 bases and J dropped 2; count of bases not matched to a gene: 12. The CDR3 covers 16 residues. The germline gives CDR1 SGHAT, CDR2 FQNNGV. The CDR3 reads CASSLLRGQTAYEQYF. The CDR3 DNA reads as TGTGCCAGCAGCCTCCTTCGGGGACAGACCGCCTACGAGCAGTACTTC.

The V gene is TRBV30, the J gene TRBJ2-7, with a possible D match to TRBD2 (5 bases). This CDR3 has 11 residues. Trimming pared 3 bases from V and 4 bases from J, leaving 7 bases between. CDR1 is GTSNPN and CDR2 is SVGIG in the germline V gene (reference sequence). The CDR3 reads CAWRGVYEQYF. The CDR3 DNA is TGTGCCTGGAGGGGAGTTTACGAGCAGTACTTC.

This clone was observed once. V gene TRBV4-2 combines with J gene TRBJ2-2; D perhaps matches TRBD2 (5 bases). V was shortened by 4 bases and J by 2 bases, with 17 bases between the two germline ends. Germline CDR1 LGHNA, CDR2 YNFKEQ. The CDR3 extends over 17 amino acids. CDR3 sequence reads: CASSPGKELLNTGELFF. Written as DNA, the CDR3 is TGTGCCAGCAGCCCGGGAAAAGAGTTACTTAACACCGGGGAGCTGTTTTTT.

The chain joins TRBV21-1 to TRBJ1-1; the DNA was not used to check the table's D call, TRBD1. TRBV21-1 is a documented pseudogene. CDR3 length: 17 residues. Written as DNA, the CDR3 is TGTGCCAGCAGCAAAGCACCAGGGGGCGAGCGGAAAACTGAAGCTTTCTTT. Its protein is CASSKAPGGERKTEAFF.

The chain joins TRBV28 to TRBJ1-2; 7 bases match TRBD1. The CDR3 has 17 amino acids. Trimming cost V 4 bases and J 7 bases; bases outside gene matches: 18. Germline CDR1 is MDHEN and CDR2 is SYDVKM. The CDR3 coding sequence is TGTGCCAGCAGTTCCGAGGCCTCCGGGACAGCACTATCTGGCTACACCTTC. Its protein is CASSSEASGTALSGYTF.

The CDR3, as DNA: TGTGCCAGCAGCCACAACAGGGGCCCTGGGGCCAACGTCCTGACTTTC. Its protein is CASSHNRGPGANVLTF. This chain links TRBV14 with TRBJ2-6; TRBD1 matches 7 bases. Germline V gene data show CDR1 as SGHDN and CDR2 as FVKESK. V shed 3 bases and J 2 bases; nucleotides not matched to a gene: 4. The CDR3 spans 16 residues.

In DNA, the CDR3 is TGCAGCGTTGCTCAACAGTTGAGTGGCTACACCTTC. Translated, it gives CSVAQQLSGYTF. This chain uses TRBV29-1 with TRBJ1-2; D unclear. Looked up from germline, CDR1 is SQVTM and CDR2 is ANQGSEA. V gave up 4 bases and J gave up 7 bases, with 13 bases separating them. The CDR3 covers 12 residues.

The V call is TRBV11-2, the J call TRBJ2-3, with D unresolved. Per the germline V gene, CDR1 is SGHAT and CDR2 is FQNNGV. V lost 1 base and J 1 base, leaving 9 bases between the germline ends. This CDR3 contains 15 residues. CDR3 coding DNA: TGTGCCAGCAGCTTAGTGACATACGGCACAGATACGCAGTATTTT. It translates to CASSLVTYGTDTQYF.

The V call is TRBV11-2, the J call TRBJ2-7; tentative D call: TRBD1 (6 bases). Deletions cut 3 bases from V and 0 bases from J, with 12 bases between. The CDR3 is made up of 15 amino acids. The germline gives CDR1 SGHAT, CDR2 FQNNGV. The CDR3 sequence: CASSFNRDSSYEQYF. CDR3 DNA: TGTGCCAGCAGCTTTAACAGGGATAGCTCCTACGAGCAGTACTTC.

V and J are TRBV7-2 and TRBJ1-5; D is undetermined. Germline V gene sequence: CDR1 SGHTA, CDR2 FQGNSA. The CDR3 is 14 amino acids. V gave up 5 bases and J gave up 0 bases, with 8 bases separating them. The CDR3 region has the DNA TGTGCCAGCAGCCCCACATTTAGCAATCAGCCCCAGCATTTT. Protein sequence: CASSPTFSNQPQHF.

This clone has only a few counts. The J gene is TRBJ1-4, the V gene TRBV15; TRBD1 aligns across 8 bases. The CDR3 length is 17 residues. Germline values: CDR1 LNHNV, CDR2 YYDKDF (reference sequence). The ends lost 0 bases at V and 3 bases at J; junction bases unmatched: 6. The CDR3 DNA sequence: TGTGCCACCAGCAGAGATTTTCAGGGGGCGGCTAATGAAAAACTGTTTTTT. Translated: CATSRDFQGAANEKLFF.

V and J are TRBV7-2 and TRBJ2-1; 13 bases are a match to TRBD2. Trimming removed 5 bases from V and 11 bases from J; junction bases left unmatched: 3. The germline V gene has CDR1 SGHTA and CDR2 FQGNSA. CDR3 length: 13 residues. The CDR3 loop reads CASSRGLAGQQFF. The CDR3 nucleotides are TGTGCCAGCAGCCGGGGACTAGCGGGACAGCAGTTCTTC.

This rearrangement joins TRBV27 to TRBJ2-5; a weak D match, TRBD2 (5 bases). CDR1 MNHEY and CDR2 SMNVEV come from the germline V gene (reference sequence). V dropped 8 bases and J dropped 4 bases, with 14 bases sitting between them. The CDR3 length is 13 residues. CDR3 bases: TGTGCCAGCTGTCTGAGGGCGGGAGAGACCCAGTACTTC. The encoded protein is CASCLRAGETQYF.

The chain has TRBV19 and TRBJ2-7, with 8 bases aligning to TRBD1. CDR1 is LNHDA and CDR2 is SQIVND in the germline V gene (reference sequence). The CDR3 sequence is 15 residues long. J was trimmed by 3 bases and V by 2 bases; bases with no gene match: 6. The CDR3 reads CASSITTDRVYEQYF. CDR3 DNA sequence: TGTGCCAGTAGTATAACTACGGACAGGGTCTACGAGCAGTACTTC.

The chain employs TRBV6-6 and TRBJ1-2, with 10 bases that match TRBD1. The CDR3 consists of 14 residues. Germline V CDR1 and CDR2: MNHNY, SVGAGI (reference sequence). The trim removed 2 bases at V and 14 bases at J, leaving 11 bases unmatched. CDR3 nucleotide sequence: TGTGCCAGCAGTTACCTGACAGGGGGCTTAATGTTTACCTTC. Its protein is CASSYLTGGLMFTF.

The rearrangement joins TRBV18 to TRBJ2-5; 8 nucleotides match TRBD1. CDR1 is KGHSH and CDR2 is LQKENI in the germline V gene. The junction had 6 bases not matched to a gene; V was cut back by 2 bases and J by 4 bases. The CDR3 is made up of 15 amino acids. DNA for the CDR3: TGTGCCAGCTCACCATCCAGGGGGCTGGGAGAGACCCAGTACTTC. Amino acid sequence: CASSPSRGLGETQYF. Variable domain in full (rest from reference TRBV18 and TRBJ2-5): NAGVMQNPRHLVRRRGQEARLRCSPMKGHSHVYWYRQLPEEGLKFMVYLQKENIIDESGMPKERFSAEFPKEGPSILRIQQVVRGDSAAYFCASSPSRGLGETQYFGPGTRLLVL.

CDR3 nucleotide sequence: TGTGCCAGCAGCTTGGTTAGTCCTAATTCACCCCTCCACTTT. Translated, it gives CASSLVSPNSPLHF. The chain combines TRBV5-6 with TRBJ1-6; D not resolved. Germline lookup yields CDR1 SGHDT and CDR2 YYEEEE. V was pared by 0 bases and J by 6 bases, with 7 bases between. This CDR3 is 14 amino acids long.

This chain joins TRBV6-2 or TRBV6-3 and TRBJ2-7, with D perhaps TRBD2 (5 bases). The V gene's germline CDR1 is MNHEY and CDR2 SVGEGT. CDR3 length: 13 amino acids. Trimming pared 5 bases from V and 9 bases from J, leaving 17 bases between. The chain's CDR3 is CASSRTQGIRQYF. The CDR3 DNA is TGTGCCAGCAGTCGGACTCAAGGTATACGGCAGTACTTC.

The chain couples TRBV19 to TRBJ2-5, with D possibly TRBD2 on 5 matching bases. CDR3 length equals 15 residues. V lost 4 bases, J lost 3 bases, and 15 bases lay in between. Germline V gene lookup returns CDR1 LNHDA and CDR2 SQIVND (reference sequence). CDR3 protein: CASSRFPDGEETQYF. As DNA, the CDR3 is TGTGCCAGTAGTAGGTTCCCGGACGGGGAAGAGACCCAGTACTTC.

Remarks on this clone: The sample carries other DNA sequences with the same CDR3. This rearrangement joins TRBV7-2 to TRBJ1-4; D ambiguous. Per germline, CDR1 SGHTA and CDR2 FQGNSA. V was trimmed by 1 base and J by 4 bases, leaving 7 bases between them. The CDR3 loop spans 14 amino acids. CDR3 sequence reads: CASSLGRVNEKLFF. CDR3 nucleotide sequence: TGTGCCAGCAGCTTAGGCCGGGTTAATGAAAAACTGTTTTTT.

The chain is built from TRBV18 and TRBJ1-4; 9 bases map to TRBD1. CDR1 and CDR2 (germline): KGHSH, LQKENI. Unmatched junction bases numbered 4, after V lost 3 bases and J lost 8 bases. CDR3 size: 14 residues. Here the CDR3 reads CASSPGQGPEKLFF. The CDR3 DNA is TGTGCCAGCTCACCGGGACAGGGTCCCGAAAAACTGTTTTTT.

This clone was seen only a few times. The genes are TRBV30 and TRBJ2-2; D gene uncertain. Germline lookup yields CDR1 GTSNPN and CDR2 SVGIG (reference sequence). The CDR3 consists of 14 residues. Between the trimmed V and J ends, which lost 5 bases and 0 bases, there was a span of 10 bases. The CDR3 DNA reads TGTGCCTGGGGTCAACTATCGAACACCGGGGAGCTGTTTTTT. It codes for CAWGQLSNTGELFF.

The genes are TRBV27 and TRBJ2-7; perhaps TRBD1 as D (6 bases). The length of the CDR3 is 16 residues. Germline V CDR1 and CDR2: MNHEY, SMNVEV (reference sequence). Trimming stripped 3 bases from V and 6 bases from J, with 21 bases between. DNA for the CDR3: TGTGCCAGCAGTTTTACAGGGAATAGGATATACGTCGAGCAGTACTTC. Protein product: CASSFTGNRIYVEQYF.

The chain has TRBV6-4 and TRBJ1-2; 8 nucleotides line up with TRBD1. The CDR3 is 19 amino acids. Germline V gene data show CDR1 as MRHNA and CDR2 as SNTAGT. The V gene end was trimmed by 5 bases and the J gene end by 1 base; junction bases not matched to a gene: 18. The CDR3, as DNA: TGTGCCAGCAGTCCCGGACAGGGCGGCCCTCAAATAAATAACTATGGCTACACCTTC. Translation: CASSPGQGGPQINNYGYTF.